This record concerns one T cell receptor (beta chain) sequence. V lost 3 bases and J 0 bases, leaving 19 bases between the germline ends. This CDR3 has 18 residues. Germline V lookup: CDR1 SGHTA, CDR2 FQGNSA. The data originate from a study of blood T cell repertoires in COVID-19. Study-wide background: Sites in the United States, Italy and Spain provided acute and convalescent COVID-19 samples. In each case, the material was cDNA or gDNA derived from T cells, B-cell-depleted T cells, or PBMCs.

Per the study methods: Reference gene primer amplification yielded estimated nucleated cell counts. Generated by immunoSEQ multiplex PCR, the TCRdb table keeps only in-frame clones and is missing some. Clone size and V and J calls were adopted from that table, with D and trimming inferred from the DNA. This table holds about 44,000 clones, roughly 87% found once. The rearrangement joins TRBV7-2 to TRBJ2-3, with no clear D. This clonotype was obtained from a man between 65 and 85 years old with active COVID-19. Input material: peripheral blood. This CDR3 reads CASSFKAKHRMSTDTQYF. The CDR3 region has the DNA TGTGCCAGCAGCTTCAAAGCGAAACACCGGATGAGCACAGATACGCAGTATTTT. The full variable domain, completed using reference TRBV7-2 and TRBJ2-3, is GAGVSQSPSNKVTEKGKDVELRCDPISGHTALYWYRQSLGQGLEFLIYFQGNSAPDKSGLPSDRFSAERTGGSVSTLTIQRTQQEDSAVYLCASSFKAKHRMSTDTQYFGPGTRLTVL.